Shown below are 27 T cell receptor beta chains from a single sample sequenced in a study of beta chain features in type 1 diabetes. Reverse transcribing all isolated RNA meant expressed TCRB transcripts were sequenced. TCRdb keeps only in-frame clones here, not all; method: immunoSEQ multiplex PCR. Among 250,000 to 350,000 clones listed, roughly 15% were seen once. Sequencing was carried out using central memory CD4+ T cells from blood. All receptors derive from a man aged 25 to 40 in good health.

A few counts support this clone. This sequence joins TRBV7-4 and TRBJ1-1; possible D gene TRBD1, 6 bases. This CDR3 comprises 14 residues. The V end was cut by 0 bases, the J end by 4 bases, with 9 bases between. Per the germline V gene, CDR1 is SGHVT and CDR2 is SQSDAQ. CDR3 bases: TGTGCCAGCAGCTTAGCCGGGGGGCGCACTGAAGCTTTCTTT. It is translated as CASSLAGGRTEAFF.

This clone was seen a few times. The chain has TRBV6-1 and TRBJ1-1, with D possibly matching TRBD1 (6 bases). The CDR3 length is 13 residues. Per germline, CDR1 MNHNS and CDR2 SASEGT. Between the trimmed V and J ends, which lost 3 bases and 8 bases, there was a span of 13 bases. The CDR3 DNA follows: TGTGCCAGCAGTGAGGCCAGGGGACCCGAAGCTTTCTTT. Amino acids: CASSEARGPEAFF.

The J gene is TRBJ2-1, the V gene TRBV6-6; D is uncertain. The CDR3 contains 13 residues. The germline V gene has CDR1 MNHNY and CDR2 SVGAGI (reference sequence). Trimming stripped 7 bases from V and 8 bases from J, with 15 bases between. The chain's CDR3 is CASTHQKGYEQFF. CDR3 sequence (DNA): TGTGCCAGCACCCACCAGAAGGGTTATGAGCAGTTCTTC.

The J gene is TRBJ2-1, the V gene TRBV12-5; 10 bases are shared with TRBD2. The CDR3 loop spans 16 amino acids. The germline CDR1 and CDR2 sequences are LGHNT and FRNRAP. V lost 2 bases and J lost 7; bases outside the gene matches: 8. CDR3 sequence reads: CASGLSHASGGNEQFF. The CDR3, as DNA: TGTGCTAGTGGTTTGTCACACGCTAGCGGGGGAAATGAGCAGTTCTTC. Supplemented by reference TRBV12-5 and TRBJ2-1, the full variable domain reads DARVTQTPRHKVTEMGQEVTMRCQPILGHNTVFWYRQTMMQGLELLAYFRNRAPLDDSGMPKDRFSAEMPDATLATLKIQPSEPRDSAVYFCASGLSHASGGNEQFFGPGTRLTVL.

The V call is TRBV5-1, the J call TRBJ2-3; TRBD2 matches at 11 bases. The J segment lost 5 bases and the V segment lost 4 bases, leaving 3 bases of the junction unmatched. The germline gives CDR1 SGHRS, CDR2 YFSETQ. The CDR3 sequence is 14 residues long. The CDR3 protein is CASSPGTSGDTQYF. The CDR3 coding sequence is TGCGCCAGCAGCCCCGGGACTAGCGGAGATACGCAGTATTTT. Based on the CDR3 plus reference TRBV5-1 and TRBJ2-3, the full variable domain is KAGVTQTPRYLIKTRGQQVTLSCSPISGHRSVSWYQQTPGQGLQFLFEYFSETQRNKGNFPGRFSGRQFSNSRSEMNVSTLELGDSALYLCASSPGTSGDTQYFGPGTRLTVL.

DNA of the CDR3: TGTGCCAGCAGCGTAGAACCAACGAATAACTATGGCTACACCTTC. The encoded protein is CASSVEPTNNYGYTF. V gene TRBV9 combines with J gene TRBJ1-2; D unresolved. V was shortened by 0 bases and J by 1 base, with 10 bases between the two germline ends. CDR1 is SGDLS and CDR2 is YYNGEE in the germline V gene. The CDR3 extends over 15 amino acids.

CDR3 in DNA: TGTGCCAGCAGCTTTTCCGACGGCACTGAAGCTTTCTTT. Its protein product is CASSFSDGTEAFF. This chain joins TRBV11-2 and TRBJ1-1, with unresolved D. This CDR3 is 13 amino acids long. Trimming stripped 3 bases from V and 4 bases from J, with 9 bases between. In germline, CDR1 is SGHAT, CDR2 FQNNGV.

The rearrangement uses TRBV15 and TRBJ2-1; TRBD2 matches at 12 bases. V was clipped by 2 bases and J by 6 bases; unmatched bases: 5. CDR1 and CDR2 from the germline V gene are LNHNV and YYDKDF (reference sequence). The CDR3 is 16 residues long. The DNA of the CDR3 is TGTGCCACCAGCAGACTACCTAGCGGGAGGGCCAATGAGCAGTTCTTC. Encoded protein: CATSRLPSGRANEQFF.

This rearrangement joins TRBV6-5 to TRBJ2-7; the D is unclear. The CDR3 is 13 residues long. Germline CDR1 MNHEY, CDR2 SVGAGI. V was pared by 0 bases and J by 6 bases, with 9 bases between. DNA of the CDR3: TGTGCCAGCAGTTACTCGTTAGCCGGCGAGCAGTACTTC. Its protein is CASSYSLAGEQYF.

This clone turned up a few times. The rearrangement joins TRBV9 to TRBJ1-1; D gene unclear. CDR3 length: 15 residues. The V and J ends lost 0 bases and 0 bases respectively, with 9 bases between them. CDR1 SGDLS and CDR2 YYNGEE come from the germline V gene. The CDR3 sequence is CASSVGHSLNTEAFF. CDR3 bases: TGTGCCAGCAGCGTAGGGCACAGCTTGAACACTGAAGCTTTCTTT.

The rearrangement uses TRBV4-3 and TRBJ1-2; 10 bases map to TRBD1. The length of the CDR3 is 14 residues. V lost 7 bases and J lost 7; bases outside the gene matches: 9. CDR1 is LGHNA, CDR2 YSLEER, per germline. DNA for the CDR3: TGCGCCAGCACTTCCCGGGACAGGGGTGCTGGCTACACCTTC. Translated, it gives CASTSRDRGAGYTF.

This clone was seen a few times. The gene calls are TRBV27 and TRBJ2-1; D is possibly TRBD1 (5 bases). The CDR3 has 15 amino acids. In germline, CDR1 is MNHEY, CDR2 SMNVEV (reference sequence). V lost 6 bases to trimming and J lost 3 bases, with 15 bases between them. CDR3 loop: CASRVGQLGYNEQFF. In DNA, the CDR3 is TGTGCCAGCAGGGTGGGGCAGTTAGGCTACAATGAGCAGTTCTTC.

The sample holds a few counts of this clone. The chain combines TRBV11-3 with TRBJ2-2, with D unresolved. The length of the CDR3 is 11 residues. V shed 5 bases and J shed 8 bases, with 6 bases lying between them. The germline CDR1 and CDR2 sequences are SGHNT and YENEEA. CDR3 nucleotide sequence: TGTGCCAGCAGCAAATCGGGGGAGCTGTTTTTT. It specifies CASSKSGELFF.

The chain combines TRBV7-9 with TRBJ2-1, with 7 bases fitting TRBD2. Losses at the gene ends were 3 bases for V and 4 bases for J; bases not matched to a gene: 6. Germline CDR1 is SEHNR and CDR2 is FQNEAQ (reference sequence). CDR3 size: 15 residues. DNA of the CDR3: TGTGCCAGCAGCTTTGACGGGGGACTATACAATGAGCAGTTCTTC. Its protein is CASSFDGGLYNEQFF.

In this sample, this clone turned up a few times. This rearrangement joins TRBV2 to TRBJ2-5; D is unclear. The germline gives CDR1 SNHLY, CDR2 FYNNEI. The CDR3 sequence is 15 residues long. V was trimmed by 7 bases and J by 5 bases, leaving 20 bases between them. This chain's CDR3 is CASKSGSTDRETQYF. CDR3 nucleotides: TGTGCCAGCAAGTCGGGTTCGACCGATAGGGAGACCCAGTACTTC.

This clone was picked up many times. This chain uses TRBV4-3 with TRBJ2-3; 7 bases match TRBD2. V lost 0 bases to trimming and J lost 4 bases; unmatched junction nucleotides: 13. The germline V gene has CDR1 LGHNA and CDR2 YSLEER. CDR3 length: 18 amino acids. The chain's CDR3 is CASSQDLLRTSVPDTQYF. The CDR3 nucleotides read TGCGCCAGCAGCCAAGATCTATTGAGGACTAGTGTCCCAGATACGCAGTATTTT.

This clone turned up a few times. The chain employs TRBV7-3 and TRBJ1-3; weak D call: TRBD1 (6 bases). The CDR3 sequence is 12 residues long. Germline V gene data show CDR1 as SGHTA and CDR2 as FQGTGA. V was shortened by 7 bases and J by 2 bases, with 6 bases between the two germline ends. CDR3 in amino acids: CASKGAGNTIYF. DNA of the CDR3: TGTGCCAGCAAGGGGGCTGGAAACACCATATATTTT.

The sample holds a few counts of this clone. The DNA of the CDR3 is TGTGCCAGCACGACAGGGCACAATCAGCCCCAGCATTTT. Translating gives CASTTGHNQPQHF. The chain uses TRBV6-1 and TRBJ1-5; 7 nucleotides agree with TRBD1. CDR1 and CDR2 (germline): MNHNS, SASEGT. J gave up 3 bases and V 7 bases, and 3 bases lay outside the gene matches. The length of the CDR3 is 13 residues.

The V call is TRBV6-5, the J call TRBJ2-7, with TRBD2 as a possible D gene (6 bases). The CDR3 covers 12 residues. CDR1 MNHEY and CDR2 SVGAGI come from the germline V gene. With 2 bases removed from V and 7 bases from J, the gap between germline ends came to 9 bases. The DNA of the CDR3 is TGTGCCAGCAGTTACCGGGGGAGTGAGCAGTACTTC. This sequence encodes CASSYRGSEQYF.

The V call is TRBV6-5, the J call TRBJ1-1; D uncertain. CDR3 size: 13 residues. Trimming removed 6 bases from V and 2 bases from J, with 10 bases in between. The germline V gene has CDR1 MNHEY and CDR2 SVGAGI. CDR3 protein: CASSLDYNTEAFF. As DNA, the CDR3 is TGTGCCAGCAGCCTAGATTATAACACTGAAGCTTTCTTT.

The table lists this clone with a few counts. V is TRBV6-5 and J is TRBJ2-3; D gene unclear. The V gene's germline CDR1 is MNHEY and CDR2 SVGAGI. The V gene lost 5 bases and the J gene lost 4 bases, with 13 bases spanning the gap. This CDR3 is built from 14 residues. The CDR3 protein is CASSPLYEADTQYF. CDR3 coding DNA: TGTGCCAGCAGTCCACTGTACGAAGCAGATACGCAGTATTTT.

The chain couples TRBV11-1 to TRBJ2-5; TRBD2 matches 9 bases. Trimming at V came to 7 bases and at J to 2 bases, leaving 5 bases not matched to a gene. This CDR3 has 14 amino acids. The germline gives CDR1 SGHAT, CDR2 FQDESV (reference sequence). The CDR3 nucleotides read TGTGCCAGCACTGCGGCGGGGGGGCAAGAGACCCAGTACTTC. This sequence encodes CASTAAGGQETQYF. Supplemented by reference TRBV11-1 and TRBJ2-5, the full variable domain reads EAEVAQSPRYKITEKSQAVAFWCDPISGHATLYWYRQILGQGPELLVQFQDESVVDDSQLPKDRFSAERLKGVDSTLKIQPAELGDSAMYLCASTAAGGQETQYFGPGTRLLVL.

The chain employs TRBV4-3 and TRBJ2-1; D is possibly TRBD2 (6 bases). The CDR3 contains 16 residues. The V end was cut by 2 bases, the J end by 2 bases, with 13 bases between. CDR1 and CDR2 (germline): LGHNA, YSLEER. This CDR3 is CASSQLSGLAYNEQFF. CDR3 nucleotide sequence: TGCGCCAGCAGCCAACTTTCGGGACTCGCCTACAATGAGCAGTTCTTC.

The rearrangement uses TRBV11-2 and TRBJ2-1; the D is unclear. Germline CDR1 reads SGHAT; CDR2 reads FQNNGV. The CDR3 sequence is 14 residues long. V lost 1 base, J lost 4 bases, and 8 bases lay in between. The CDR3, as DNA: TGTGCCAGCAGCTTAGGATCGAGGTACAATGAGCAGTTCTTC. This encodes CASSLGSRYNEQFF.

This chain links TRBV30 with TRBJ1-4, with D maybe TRBD1 (5 bases). Germline CDR1 reads GTSNPN; CDR2 reads SVGIG (reference sequence). V shed 4 bases and J shed 4 bases, with 10 bases lying between them. CDR3 size: 13 residues. CDR3 coding DNA: TGTGCCTGGATGGCAGGGTTTAATGAAAAACTGTTTTTT. It yields the protein CAWMAGFNEKLFF. Combining the CDR3 with reference TRBV30 and TRBJ1-4 gives the whole variable domain SQTIHQWPATLVQPVGSPLSLECTVEGTSNPNLYWYRQAAGRGLQLLFYSVGIGQISSEVPQNLSASRPQDRQFILSSKKLLLSDSGFYLCAWMAGFNEKLFFGSGTQLSVL.

CDR3 nucleotide sequence: TGTGCCAGCAGCTTAGGGTGGGGTAACACTGAAGCTTTCTTT. It specifies CASSLGWGNTEAFF. V gene TRBV7-2 combines with J gene TRBJ1-1; no definite D call. CDR3 length equals 14 residues. V lost 1 base, J lost 2 bases, and 8 bases lay in between. CDR1 SGHTA and CDR2 FQGNSA come from the germline V gene.

The CDR3 region is CASSFDRATGELFF. CDR3 sequence (DNA): TGCGCCAGCAGCTTTGACAGGGCAACCGGGGAGCTGTTTTTT. J is TRBJ2-2 and V is TRBV4-1; TRBD1 matches 7 bases. The CDR3 totals 14 residues. Losses at the gene ends were 5 bases for V and 5 bases for J; bases not matched to a gene: 5. CDR1 and CDR2 from the germline V gene are MGHRA and YSYEKL.